What follows describes a single TCR beta chain. Its specific antigen is unknown. Per-nucleotide qualities are absent, and no much larger clonotype sits a single base away. Libraries came from the immunoSEQ multiplex PCR assay. Each sample had roughly 100,000 TCR templates assayed by the deep sequencing platform. Genomic DNA extracted from sorted T cells was used for TCRbeta CDR3 sequencing. The paper's processing steps were these. Clonal analysis of TCRbeta CDR3 data was done in the R programming language. Alloreactive CD4+ and CD8+ clones were defined by comparing unstimulated samples with post-reaction CFSE-low samples. Regulatory or non-regulatory origin was assigned to alloreactive CD4+ clones by matching of sequences to sorted unstimulated Treg and non-Treg repertoires. The immuneACCESS repertoire file appears here via TCRdb, limited to in-frame rearrangements. These files lack a portion of the clones; in checked studies, under half of the deficit traces to unresolved V genes, and the cause of the others is not known. Clonal size and the V and J genes are those of that table, whereas D and trimming came from the DNA. The sample records about 87,000 clones, about 94% of which are singletons. Over 0.25% of the sample rests with the top ten.

Via the germline V gene, CDR1 is SNHLY and CDR2 FYNNEI. The CDR3 numbers 15 residues from cysteine through phenylalanine. Only the CDR3 part of the read is kept: 45 bases, read in frame from the first base. Germline trimming amounts to 4 bases on V and 6 bases on J, with 7 as the count of junction bases outside the gene matches. The data derive from a study of siplizumab effects on memory and regulatory T cells (dated by TCRdb to between 2018 and 2021). At the level of the whole study: The study looked at the effect of siplizumab, an anti-CD2 antibody, on alloreactive T-cell subsets in allogeneic mixed lymphocyte reactions made from human PBMCs.

Sorted unstimulated T cells and proliferating T cells recovered from mixed lymphocyte reactions were subjected to TCRbeta CDR3 sequencing. Fresh whole blood from approximately ten HLA-typed healthy donors was used to isolate PBMCs. To map where alloreactive clones came from, unstimulated CD4+ non-regulatory T cells were FACS-sorted. What the work shows at the level of the full study, not this receptor alone: Of the alloreactive CD4+ clones that could be mapped, the Treg-derived share averaged approximately 69% with siplizumab compared with approximately 25% in control reactions. Sequences below about 10^-5 frequency were poorly captured, so only a minor fraction of alloreactive clones could be mapped to unstimulated subsets. Roughly 75-96% of proliferating CD4+ or CD8+ clones could not be assigned a naive or memory phenotype. The cumulative frequency of alloreactive sequences traceable to unstimulated CD4+ memory T cells was significantly reduced by siplizumab. The suppressive function of proliferating Tregs from siplizumab cultures was not functionally confirmed. Unstimulated naive T cells appeared more diverse than memory T cells, and naive cells seemed to contribute substantially to the alloresponse.

The sequence joins TRBV2 to TRBJ1-5; 9 bases in the middle match TRBD1. This clonotype was obtained from a human donor in good health. Specimen: non-Treg CD4+ T cells sorted from blood. The cell subset or site label for this specimen denotes: FACS-sorted unstimulated CD4+ non-regulatory T cells. The CDR3 reads as follows: CASSAGTGWTQPQHF. The DNA sequence is given as TGTGCCAGCAGTGCCGGGACAGGGTGGACTCAGCCCCAGCATTTT.